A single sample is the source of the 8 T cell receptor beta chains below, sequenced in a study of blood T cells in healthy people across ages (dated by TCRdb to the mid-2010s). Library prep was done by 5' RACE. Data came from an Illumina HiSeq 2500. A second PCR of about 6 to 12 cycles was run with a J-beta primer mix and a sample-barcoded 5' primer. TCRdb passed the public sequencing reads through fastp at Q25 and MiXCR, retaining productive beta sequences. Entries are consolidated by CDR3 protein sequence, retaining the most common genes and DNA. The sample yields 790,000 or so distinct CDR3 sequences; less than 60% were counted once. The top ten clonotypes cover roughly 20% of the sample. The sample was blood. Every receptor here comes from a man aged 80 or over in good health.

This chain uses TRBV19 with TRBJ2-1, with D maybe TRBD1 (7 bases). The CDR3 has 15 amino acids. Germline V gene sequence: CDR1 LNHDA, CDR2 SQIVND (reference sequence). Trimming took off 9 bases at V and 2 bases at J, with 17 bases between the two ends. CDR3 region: CASYQQGGTYNEQFF. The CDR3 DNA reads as TGTGCCAGCTACCAGCAGGGGGGAACCTACAATGAGCAGTTCTTC.

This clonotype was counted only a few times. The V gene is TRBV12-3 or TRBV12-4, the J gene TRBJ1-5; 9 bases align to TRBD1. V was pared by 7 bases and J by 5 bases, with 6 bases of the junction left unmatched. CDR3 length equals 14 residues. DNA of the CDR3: TGTGCCAGCACCGGACAGGGGAGCCATCAGCCCCAGCATTTT. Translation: CASTGQGSHQPQHF.

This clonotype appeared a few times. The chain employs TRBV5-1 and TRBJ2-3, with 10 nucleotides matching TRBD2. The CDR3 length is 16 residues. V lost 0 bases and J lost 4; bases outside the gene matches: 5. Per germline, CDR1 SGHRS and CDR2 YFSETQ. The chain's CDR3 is CASSLVLAGVADTQYF. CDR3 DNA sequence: TGCGCCAGCAGCTTGGTGCTAGCGGGAGTCGCAGATACGCAGTATTTT. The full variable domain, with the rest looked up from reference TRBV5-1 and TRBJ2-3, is KAGVTQTPRYLIKTRGQQVTLSCSPISGHRSVSWYQQTPGQGLQFLFEYFSETQRNKGNFPGRFSGRQFSNSRSEMNVSTLELGDSALYLCASSLVLAGVADTQYFGPGTRLTVL.

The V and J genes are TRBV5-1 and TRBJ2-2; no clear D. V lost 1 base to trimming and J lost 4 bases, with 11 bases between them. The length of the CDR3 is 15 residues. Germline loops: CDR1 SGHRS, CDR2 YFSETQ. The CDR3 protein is CASSLSNPFTGELFF. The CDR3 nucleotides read TGCGCCAGCAGCTTGAGCAACCCCTTCACCGGGGAGCTGTTTTTT.

CDR3 sequence reads: CASSPREQGMGNEQFF. CDR3 nucleotide sequence: TGTGCCAGCTCACCAAGGGAACAGGGGATGGGCAATGAGCAGTTCTTC. The gene calls are TRBV18 and TRBJ2-1; the match to TRBD1 covers 7 bases. Germline loops: CDR1 KGHSH, CDR2 LQKENI. V gave up 2 bases and J gave up 6 bases; unmatched junction bases: 10. The CDR3 has 16 residues.

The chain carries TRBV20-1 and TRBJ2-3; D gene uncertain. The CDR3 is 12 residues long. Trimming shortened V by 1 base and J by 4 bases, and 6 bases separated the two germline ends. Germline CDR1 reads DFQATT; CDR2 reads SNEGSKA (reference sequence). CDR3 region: CSARVPPDTQYF. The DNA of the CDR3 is TGCAGTGCTAGAGTTCCCCCAGATACGCAGTATTTT.

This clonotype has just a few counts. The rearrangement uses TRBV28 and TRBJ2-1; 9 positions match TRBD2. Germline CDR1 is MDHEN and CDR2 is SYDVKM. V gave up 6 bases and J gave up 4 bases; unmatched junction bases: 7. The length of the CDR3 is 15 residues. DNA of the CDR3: TGTGCCAGCAGGGTTGTTAGCGGGAGATACAATGAGCAGTTCTTC. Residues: CASRVVSGRYNEQFF.

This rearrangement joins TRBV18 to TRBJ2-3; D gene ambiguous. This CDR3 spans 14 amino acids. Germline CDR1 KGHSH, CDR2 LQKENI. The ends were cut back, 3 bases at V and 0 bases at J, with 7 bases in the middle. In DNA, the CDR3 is TGTGCCAGCTCACCGGCAGCTAGCACAGATACGCAGTATTTT. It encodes CASSPAASTDTQYF. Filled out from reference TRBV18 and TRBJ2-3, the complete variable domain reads NAGVMQNPRHLVRRRGQEARLRCSPMKGHSHVYWYRQLPEEGLKFMVYLQKENIIDESGMPKERFSAEFPKEGPSILRIQQVVRGDSAAYFCASSPAASTDTQYFGPGTRLTVL.